This TCR beta chain was recovered during a study of shared clonotypes between healthy human individuals. Sequencing was performed with immunoSEQ multiplex PCR; in TCRdb, only in-frame clones are kept and a portion is missing. The sample includes 150,000 to 200,000 clones, over 85% seen only once; the top ten take 0.067%. Into CD45RA+ naive and CD45RA-negative memory subsets, the CD4+ cells were split. Germline CDR1 reads MNHEY; CDR2 reads SMNVEV (reference sequence). Trimming removed 7 bases from V and 3 bases from J, with 19 bases in between. The CDR3 extends over 15 amino acids. The chain carries TRBV27 and TRBJ2-7; no clear D gene. The specimen was naive CD4+ T cells sorted from blood. Subset defined: CD45RA+ positively selected. This TCR was recovered from a woman in her 30s in good health. The chain's CDR3 is CASTRKHGSHYEQYF. CDR3 bases: TGTGCCAGCACCCGAAAGCACGGCTCTCACTACGAGCAGTACTTC.